The entry that follows covers one TCR beta chain sequence. The data were taken from a study of lymphopenia after photon versus proton radiotherapy. The data were produced by immunoSEQ multiplex PCR, yet TCRdb's version contains in-frame clones alone and is incomplete. This sample has over 50,000 clones, with about 90% found just once. Trimming cost V 1 base and J 8 bases; bases outside gene matches: 3. The CDR3 consists of 14 residues. CDR1 and CDR2 from the germline V gene are SEHNR and FQNEAQ (reference sequence). This chain joins TRBV7-9 and TRBJ2-4, with 9 nucleotides matching TRBD1. The sequences come from peripheral blood, collected from a patient treated with photon-based radiotherapy. This TCR was sampled from a man aged 40-49 years with gastric cancer. For the CDR3, the DNA is TGTGCCAGCAGCTTAGGGACAGGGGCGGACATTCAGTACTTC. This codes for CASSLGTGADIQYF. Based on the CDR3 plus reference TRBV7-9 and TRBJ2-4, the full variable domain is DTGVSQNPRHKITKRGQNVTFRCDPISEHNRLYWYRQTLGQGPEFLTYFQNEAQLEKSRLLSDRFSAERPKGSFSTLEIQRTEQGDSAMYLCASSLGTGADIQYFGAGTRLSVL.